The TCR beta chain described here comes from a study of T cell repertoires in cytomegalovirus infection (dated by TCRdb to the late 2010s). Broadly, across the study: Alongside well-studied HLA-B-restricted epitopes, the peptide stimulations were aimed at recently identified HLA-C-restricted CMV epitopes, whose presentation resists viral immunomodulation. Donor HLA type was relevant to the analysis, because carriage of CMV infection together with the matching HLA type was indicated by public TCR beta signatures. Study-wide conclusions, independent of this receptor: In both this cohort and an independent roughly 330-donor cohort, the cumulative frequency of public TCR beta family members distinguished carriers of CMV infection plus the relevant HLA type. The ex vivo response was dominated by HLA-C-restricted CMV-specific TCR beta clonotypes, which also provided the single most frequent clonotype in two of eight donors.

Sequenced on an Illumina HiSeq 1500. TCRdb passed the public sequencing reads through fastp at Q25 and MiXCR, retaining productive beta sequences. When rows share a CDR3 protein, they turn into one entry using the most common DNA and genes. The sample contains over 50,000 distinct CDR3 sequences, 20% of them found a single time. Of the sample, roughly 73% falls within the top ten clones. Explained via the paper, the treatment or condition label denotes: in vitro stimulation with specific CMV peptide epitopes to enrich CMV-specific T cells. On this clonotype: Its antigen has not been determined. It has no much larger one-base neighbor in the sample; base qualities were not kept.

As encoded in the germline V gene, CDR1 is SGHVS while CDR2 is FQNEAQ. V is shortened by 5 bases, J by 5 bases, and the region joining them spans 10 bases. The CDR3 starts with the cysteine, ends with the phenylalanine, and has 12 residues. Only the CDR3 region is kept as DNA, spanning 36 bases read in frame from base 1. Recombination linked TRBV7-8 to TRBJ2-7, with the D segment identity uncertain. This TCR was sampled from a human donor in good health (CMV status not recorded). Some clones in this sample may be carry-over from other donors' samples. Specimen: CD8+ T cells from cultured PBMCs, collected from culture after CMV antigen stimulation. The CDR3 protein: CASSQRGHEQYF. The nucleotide sequence reads TGTGCCAGCAGCCAAAGAGGTCACGAGCAGTACTTC. Beyond the CDR3, the reference TRBV7-8 and TRBJ2-7 genes provide the residues; the full variable domain reads: GAGVSQSPRYKVAKRGQDVALRCDPISGHVSLFWYQQALGQGPEFLTYFQNEAQLDKSGLPSDRFFAERPEGSVSTLKIQRTQQEDSAVYLCASSQRGHEQYFGPGTRLTVT.